The rows below give T cell receptor beta chains drawn from one sample of a study of cytomegalovirus exposure and HLA in healthy donors. Sequencing was performed with immunoSEQ multiplex PCR; in TCRdb, only in-frame clones are kept and a portion is missing. The sample includes around 140,000 clones, about two thirds of them seen just once. The sequencing input was PBMCs. The receptors here all came from a woman aged 18-30 years in good health and CMV-seronegative. CDR3s include the opening cysteine and the closing phenylalanine or tryptophan. The D gene is left open where the match is weak. Size is omitted from some rows. Given values are once, few, many or a class for expanded clones.

v_call: TRBV4-3
clone_size: .
d_call: .
j_call: TRBJ1-6
cdr3_aa: CASSQDSNYNSPLHF
cdr3_nt: TGCGCCAGCAGCCAAGATTCCAACTATAATTCACCCCTCCACTTT

v_call: TRBV5-6
clone_size: .
d_call: .
j_call: TRBJ1-2
cdr3_aa: CASSLGPAHNSYGYTF
cdr3_nt: TGTGCCAGCAGCTTGGGGCCAGCTCATAACAGCTATGGCTACACCTTC

v_call: TRBV27
clone_size: .
d_call: TRBD1
j_call: TRBJ2-3
cdr3_aa: CASRQGNTDTQYF
cdr3_nt: TGTGCCAGCAGACAGGGGAACACAGATACGCAGTATTTT

v_call: TRBV6-5
clone_size: .
d_call: .
j_call: TRBJ1-1
cdr3_aa: CATRPGRGNTEAFF
cdr3_nt: TGTGCCACCCGGCCGGGCAGGGGGAACACTGAAGCTTTCTTT

v_call: TRBV19
clone_size: .
d_call: TRBD2
j_call: TRBJ2-3
cdr3_aa: CASSRLASTDTQYF
cdr3_nt: TGTGCCAGTAGTAGACTAGCGAGCACAGATACGCAGTATTTT

v_call: TRBV4-1
clone_size: .
d_call: .
j_call: TRBJ2-3
cdr3_aa: CASSQGDRGTDTQYF
cdr3_nt: TGCGCCAGCAGCCAAGGTGATCGGGGCACAGATACGCAGTATTTT

v_call: TRBV7-2
clone_size: .
d_call: .
j_call: TRBJ1-5
cdr3_aa: CASSRDNQPQHF
cdr3_nt: TGTGCCAGCAGCCGAGACAATCAGCCCCAGCATTTT

v_call: TRBV9
clone_size: .
d_call: .
j_call: TRBJ1-2
cdr3_aa: CASSVGGEGTYGTF
cdr3_nt: TGTGCCAGCAGCGTAGGGGGGGAAGGGACCTATGGAACCTTC

v_call: TRBV27
clone_size: .
d_call: TRBD1
j_call: TRBJ1-2
cdr3_aa: CASSPGTGRGPVSLPSLNGYTF
cdr3_nt: TGTGCCAGCAGTCCCGGGACAGGGAGGGGTCCTGTGTCCTTGCCCTCCTTGAATGGCTACACCTTC

v_call: TRBV6-6
clone_size: .
d_call: .
j_call: TRBJ1-6
cdr3_aa: CASSYSFVAENSPLHF
cdr3_nt: TGTGCCAGCAGTTACTCCTTCGTTGCAGAAAATTCACCCCTCCACTTT

v_call: TRBV5-8
clone_size: .
d_call: .
j_call: TRBJ1-5
cdr3_aa: CASSLIGRAGQPQHF
cdr3_nt: TGTGCCAGCAGCTTGATTGGGAGAGCGGGTCAGCCCCAGCATTTT

v_call: TRBV7-9
clone_size: .
d_call: .
j_call: TRBJ1-2
cdr3_aa: CASSPSREGSVGGYTF
cdr3_nt: TGTGCCAGCAGCCCGTCCCGGGAGGGGTCGGTAGGAGGCTACACCTTC

v_call: TRBV20-1
clone_size: .
d_call: .
j_call: TRBJ2-1
cdr3_aa: CSARLREQFF
cdr3_nt: TGCAGTGCTAGACTGCGTGAGCAGTTCTTC

v_call: TRBV9
clone_size: .
d_call: .
j_call: TRBJ2-7
cdr3_aa: CASSPWADSYEQYF
cdr3_nt: TGTGCCAGCAGCCCCTGGGCTGATTCCTACGAGCAGTACTTC

v_call: TRBV27
clone_size: .
d_call: TRBD2
j_call: TRBJ2-3
cdr3_aa: CAGSMTASGSWATDTQYF
cdr3_nt: TGTGCCGGCAGTATGACCGCTAGCGGGAGTTGGGCGACAGATACGCAGTATTTT

v_call: TRBV7-9
clone_size: once
d_call: .
j_call: TRBJ1-2
cdr3_aa: CASSLGAPAYGYTF
cdr3_nt: TGTGCCAGCAGCTTAGGGGCGCCTGCTTATGGCTACACCTTC

v_call: TRBV2
clone_size: once
d_call: TRBD1
j_call: TRBJ1-2
cdr3_aa: CASRLGQGMNTF
cdr3_nt: TGTGCCAGCAGGCTTGGACAGGGTATGAACACCTTC

v_call: TRBV29-1
clone_size: .
d_call: .
j_call: TRBJ1-2
cdr3_aa: CSVEGNYGYTF
cdr3_nt: TGCAGCGTTGAGGGCAACTATGGCTACACCTTC

v_call: TRBV27
clone_size: .
d_call: .
j_call: TRBJ1-2
cdr3_aa: CASSFRAAGYGYTF
cdr3_nt: TGTGCCAGCAGTTTCAGGGCCGCTGGGTATGGCTACACCTTC

v_call: TRBV18
clone_size: .
d_call: .
j_call: TRBJ2-6
cdr3_aa: CASSPQRAGNTANVLTF
cdr3_nt: TGTGCCAGCTCACCTCAACGAGCAGGGAACACGGCCAACGTCCTGACTTTC

v_call: TRBV11-2
clone_size: .
d_call: TRBD2
j_call: TRBJ2-1
cdr3_aa: CASSAPGLAGSYNEQFF
cdr3_nt: TGTGCCAGCAGCGCCCCGGGACTAGCGGGATCCTACAATGAGCAGTTCTTC

v_call: TRBV11-3
clone_size: .
d_call: .
j_call: TRBJ2-3
cdr3_aa: CASSGGLHTDTQYF
cdr3_nt: TGTGCCAGCAGCGGGGGACTTCACACAGATACGCAGTATTTT

v_call: TRBV7-2
clone_size: few
d_call: .
j_call: TRBJ2-5
cdr3_aa: CASSLGALETQYF
cdr3_nt: TGTGCCAGCAGCTTAGGGGCGTTAGAGACCCAGTACTTC

v_call: TRBV5-4
clone_size: .
d_call: TRBD1
j_call: TRBJ2-5
cdr3_aa: CASSSGTGGLETQYF
cdr3_nt: TGTGCCAGCAGCTCCGGGACAGGGGGATTGGAGACCCAGTACTTC

v_call: TRBV10-3
clone_size: .
d_call: TRBD1
j_call: TRBJ1-2
cdr3_aa: CAISGGTGRYGYTF
cdr3_nt: TGTGCCATCAGTGGCGGGACAGGCCGCTATGGCTACACCTTC

v_call: TRBV5-1
clone_size: .
d_call: .
j_call: TRBJ1-4
cdr3_aa: CASSLVAGNEKLFF
cdr3_nt: TGCGCCAGCAGCTTGGTGGCAGGGAACGAAAAACTGTTTTTT

v_call: TRBV27
clone_size: .
d_call: TRBD2
j_call: TRBJ2-1
cdr3_aa: CASSGRAGNEQFF
cdr3_nt: TGTGCCAGCAGTGGGAGGGCCGGCAATGAGCAGTTCTTC

v_call: TRBV28
clone_size: .
d_call: .
j_call: TRBJ2-1
cdr3_aa: CASRQPPSPNEQFF
cdr3_nt: TGTGCCAGCAGACAACCCCCTAGTCCTAATGAGCAGTTCTTC

v_call: TRBV7-2
clone_size: .
d_call: TRBD1
j_call: TRBJ1-1
cdr3_aa: CASGSGGTPWEAFF
cdr3_nt: TGTGCCAGCGGCTCAGGGGGGACCCCTTGGGAAGCTTTCTTT

v_call: TRBV27
clone_size: once
d_call: TRBD2
j_call: TRBJ2-3
cdr3_aa: CASSLRAGEIVRNTQYF
cdr3_nt: TGTGCCAGCAGCTTGCGGGCGGGGGAAATAGTAAGGAATACGCAGTATTTT

v_call: TRBV4-3
clone_size: few
d_call: TRBD1
j_call: TRBJ1-2
cdr3_aa: CASSQANRGQGFGYTF
cdr3_nt: TGCGCCAGCAGCCAAGCCAACAGAGGACAGGGGTTCGGCTACACCTTC

v_call: TRBV18
clone_size: .
d_call: TRBD1
j_call: TRBJ1-2
cdr3_aa: CASSPPGQGFGGYTF
cdr3_nt: TGTGCCAGCTCACCTCCGGGACAGGGTTTCGGTGGCTACACCTTC

v_call: TRBV19
clone_size: .
d_call: TRBD2
j_call: TRBJ2-5
cdr3_aa: CASTPLAGVRVETQYF
cdr3_nt: TGTGCCAGTACCCCACTAGCGGGAGTTCGGGTGGAGACCCAGTACTTC

v_call: TRBV28
clone_size: .
d_call: .
j_call: TRBJ1-4
cdr3_aa: CATGRGREKLFF
cdr3_nt: TGTGCCACTGGGCGGGGGCGTGAAAAACTGTTTTTT

v_call: TRBV28
clone_size: .
d_call: TRBD2
j_call: TRBJ2-5
cdr3_aa: CASSGAGGPRETQYF
cdr3_nt: TGTGCCAGCAGTGGAGCGGGGGGGCCGCGAGAGACCCAGTACTTC

v_call: TRBV7-2
clone_size: .
d_call: TRBD2
j_call: TRBJ2-5
cdr3_aa: CASSLGGSWETQYF
cdr3_nt: TGTGCCAGCAGCCTGGGGGGGTCGTGGGAGACCCAGTACTTC

v_call: TRBV4-3
clone_size: few
d_call: TRBD1
j_call: TRBJ1-5
cdr3_aa: CASSQDTGASPQHF
cdr3_nt: TGCGCCAGCAGCCAGGATACAGGGGCCTCGCCCCAGCATTTT

v_call: TRBV4-2
clone_size: .
d_call: TRBD2
j_call: TRBJ2-6
cdr3_aa: CASSQEGGSGANVLTF
cdr3_nt: TGTGCCAGCAGCCAAGAGGGAGGGTCTGGGGCCAACGTCCTGACTTTC

v_call: TRBV9
clone_size: few
d_call: .
j_call: TRBJ2-1
cdr3_aa: CASSVMLDSYNEQFF
cdr3_nt: TGTGCCAGCAGCGTAATGCTAGACTCCTACAATGAGCAGTTCTTC

v_call: TRBV6-1
clone_size: few
d_call: .
j_call: TRBJ2-5
cdr3_aa: CASSELDSQETQYF
cdr3_nt: TGTGCCAGCAGTGAACTAGACAGCCAAGAGACCCAGTACTTC